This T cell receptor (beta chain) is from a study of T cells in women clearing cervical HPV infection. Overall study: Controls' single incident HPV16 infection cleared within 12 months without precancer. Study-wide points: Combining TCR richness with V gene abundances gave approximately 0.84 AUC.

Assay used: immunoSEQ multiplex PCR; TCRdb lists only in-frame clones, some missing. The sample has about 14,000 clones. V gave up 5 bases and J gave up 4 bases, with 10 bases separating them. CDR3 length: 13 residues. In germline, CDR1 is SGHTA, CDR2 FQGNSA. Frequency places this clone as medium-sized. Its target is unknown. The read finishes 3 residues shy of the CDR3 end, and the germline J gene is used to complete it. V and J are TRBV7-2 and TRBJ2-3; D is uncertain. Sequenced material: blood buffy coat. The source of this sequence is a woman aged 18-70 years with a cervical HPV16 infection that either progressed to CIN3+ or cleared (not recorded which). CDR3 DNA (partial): TGTGCCAGCAGCCCTACTAAAGCAGATACG. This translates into CASSPTKADT. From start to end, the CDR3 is CASSPTKADTQYF.